This T cell receptor (beta chain) was sequenced during a study of monozygotic twins with inflammatory bowel disease. Study results and caveats: Limited statistical power may explain no repertoire similarity difference between concordant and discordant twins. Patients with IBD had less TCRbeta diversity (inverse Simpson) than their healthy co-twins.

Addition of UMIs with a 6-nucleotide sample barcode was achieved by template switching. Each CDR3 protein gets one entry in TCRdb, which reprocessed the 5' RACE reads and gives no DNA. Its listing shows about 450,000 distinct CDR3 sequences. About this clonotype itself: Its antigen is undetermined.

Looked up from germline, CDR1 is MNHEY and CDR2 is SVGEGT. This CDR3 contains 14 residues. The V gene is TRBV6-2 or TRBV6-3, the J gene TRBJ1-1; the TCRdb D gene call, TRBD1, has no DNA to confirm it. The receptor comes from a human donor with ulcerative colitis or Crohn's disease, or a healthy co-twin of an affected twin (not recorded which). Sequenced: blood. CDR3 sequence reads: CASRSGQGDTEAFF.